The rows below give T cell receptor beta chains drawn from one sample of a study of post-analysis software for immune sequencing data. TCRdb itself ran the PCR reads through MiXCR, one entry per CDR3 protein. Of hundreds of thousands of distinct CDR3 sequences listed, 30% are singletons. Sequenced sample: blood. These receptors all stem from a girl between 5 and 17 years old with multiple sclerosis. The CDR3 runs from the conserved cysteine through the conserved F or W. The D gene is left open where the match is weak. Size values are once, few and many counts, or a class for expanded clones, and some rows have none.

D: .
size: .
J: TRBJ2-7
V: TRBV7-9
CDR3: CASSPLTGRRYEQYF
DNA: TGTGCCAGCAGCCCCTTAACAGGGAGGCGCTACGAGCAGTACTTC

D: .
size: .
J: TRBJ1-2
V: TRBV7-2
CDR3: CASSLDRANHGYTF
DNA: TGTGCCAGCAGCTTAGACAGGGCTAACCATGGCTACACCTTC

D: TRBD2
size: .
J: TRBJ2-1
V: TRBV20-1
CDR3: CSARLAGAYNEQFF
DNA: TGCAGTGCAAGACTAGCGGGAGCCTACAATGAGCAGTTCTTC

D: .
size: few
J: TRBJ1-1
V: TRBV7-9
CDR3: CASSLGSGMNTEAFF
DNA: TGTGCCAGCAGCTTAGGGTCAGGGATGAACACTGAAGCTTTCTTT

D: .
size: few
J: TRBJ2-2
V: TRBV29-1
CDR3: CSVSRGSGELFF
DNA: TGCAGCGTATCGAGGGGCTCCGGGGAGCTGTTTTTT

D: .
size: .
J: TRBJ2-5
V: TRBV24-1
CDR3: CATSDGGPYNEQYF
DNA: TGTGCCACCAGTGATGGGGGTCCCTACAATGAGCAGTACTTC

D: TRBD2
size: .
J: TRBJ2-3
V: TRBV29-1
CDR3: CSGGHLRASGRAGRFVTDTQYF
DNA: TGCAGCGGTGGACACCTTCGGGCTAGCGGGAGGGCCGGACGATTCGTCACAGATACGCAGTATTTT

D: TRBD2
size: few
J: TRBJ2-7
V: TRBV18
CDR3: CASSPNLAGSYEQYF
DNA: TGTGCCAGCTCACCTAATCTAGCGGGCTCCTACGAGCAGTACTTC

D: .
size: few
J: TRBJ2-7
V: TRBV20-1
CDR3: CSAEHRGEQYF
DNA: TGCAGTGCTGAGCACCGAGGCGAGCAGTACTTC

D: .
size: few
J: TRBJ2-5
V: TRBV20-1
CDR3: CSARVYQYQETQYF
DNA: TGCAGTGCTAGAGTTTATCAGTACCAAGAGACCCAGTACTTC

D: .
size: .
J: TRBJ1-4
V: TRBV9
CDR3: CASTPIAGDEKLFF
DNA: TGTGCCAGCACCCCTATAGCGGGCGACGAAAAACTGTTTTTT

D: .
size: .
J: TRBJ1-4
V: TRBV4-3
CDR3: CASSQGTGRSEKLFF
DNA: TGCGCCAGCAGCCAAGGAACAGGGAGGAGTGAAAAACTGTTTTTT

D: .
size: few
J: TRBJ1-5
V: TRBV7-2
CDR3: CASSRSGNSNQPQHF
DNA: TGTGCCAGCAGCAGAAGTGGAAATAGCAATCAGCCCCAGCATTTT

D: TRBD1
size: .
J: TRBJ2-5
V: TRBV28
CDR3: CASSFGQGQETQYF
DNA: TGTGCCAGCAGTTTCGGACAGGGGCAAGAGACCCAGTACTTC

D: TRBD1
size: few
J: TRBJ1-5
V: TRBV29-1
CDR3: CSVRQGWNQPQHF
DNA: TGCAGCGTTCGACAGGGCTGGAATCAGCCCCAGCATTTT

D: .
size: few
J: TRBJ1-2
V: TRBV28
CDR3: CASSQSLQGYTF
DNA: TGTGCCAGCAGCCAATCATTACAGGGCTACACCTTC

D: .
size: .
J: TRBJ2-5
V: TRBV14
CDR3: CASSQDFQGCETQYF
DNA: TGTGCCAGCAGCCAAGATTTTCAGGGATGTGAGACCCAGTACTTC

D: .
size: .
J: TRBJ1-2
V: TRBV20-1
CDR3: CSTRDSNYGYTF
DNA: TGCAGTACTAGAGACAGTAACTATGGCTACACCTTC

D: TRBD2
size: .
J: TRBJ2-7
V: TRBV20-1
CDR3: CSAGRRGASYEQYF
DNA: TGCAGTGCCGGGCGGCGGGGGGCGAGTTACGAGCAGTACTTC

D: .
size: few
J: TRBJ2-3
V: TRBV13
CDR3: CASSLGLSPQQAQYF
DNA: TGTGCCAGCAGCTTAGGCCTCTCCCCCCAGCAGGCGCAGTATTTT

D: .
size: .
J: TRBJ2-7
V: TRBV29-1
CDR3: CSVEVGTWPYEQYF
DNA: TGCAGCGTTGAAGTGGGGACCTGGCCCTACGAGCAGTACTTC

D: .
size: few
J: TRBJ2-7
V: TRBV27
CDR3: CASSKRTGSSYEQYF
DNA: TGTGCCAGCAGTAAACGGACGGGCAGCTCCTACGAGCAGTACTTC

D: .
size: few
J: TRBJ1-5
V: TRBV29-1
CDR3: CSVELDGRVRGSNQPQHF
DNA: TGCAGCGTTGAATTAGATGGGCGGGTTAGGGGAAGTAATCAGCCCCAGCATTTT

D: .
size: .
J: TRBJ2-5
V: TRBV28
CDR3: CASSRNRKQETQYF
DNA: TGTGCCAGCAGCCGAAACAGGAAACAAGAGACCCAGTACTTC

D: .
size: few
J: TRBJ1-1
V: TRBV6-5
CDR3: CASSGTGWSEAFF
DNA: TGTGCCAGCAGCGGTACAGGGTGGAGCGAGGCTTTCTTT

D: TRBD1
size: .
J: TRBJ2-3
V: TRBV5-1
CDR3: CASSSQGQGAPDTQYF
DNA: TGCGCCAGCAGCTCGCAAGGACAGGGGGCCCCAGATACGCAGTATTTT

D: .
size: .
J: TRBJ2-7
V: TRBV6-2/TRBV6-3
CDR3: CASSRGGLSYEQYF
DNA: TGTGCCAGCAGCCGAGGCGGGCTCTCCTACGAGCAGTACTTC

D: .
size: .
J: TRBJ1-1
V: TRBV27
CDR3: CASSLQGSILMNTEAFF
DNA: TGTGCCAGCAGTTTACAGGGGAGTATACTCATGAACACTGAAGCTTTCTTT

D: .
size: few
J: TRBJ2-3
V: TRBV12-3/TRBV12-4
CDR3: CASSPGTAGDTQYF
DNA: TGTGCCAGCAGTCCGGGGACGGCAGGGGATACGCAGTATTTT

D: .
size: .
J: TRBJ2-1
V: TRBV27
CDR3: CASSIRGRDVNEQFF
DNA: TGTGCCAGCAGTATCCGAGGTCGGGATGTCAATGAGCAGTTCTTC

D: TRBD1
size: few
J: TRBJ1-5
V: TRBV27
CDR3: CASSLSRDRGQPQHF
DNA: TGTGCCAGCAGTTTAAGTCGGGACAGGGGTCAGCCCCAGCATTTT

D: .
size: .
J: TRBJ1-1
V: TRBV28
CDR3: CASSPPLGSGGTEAFF
DNA: TGTGCCAGCAGTCCGCCCTTGGGCAGTGGAGGCACTGAAGCTTTCTTT

D: TRBD1
size: .
J: TRBJ2-5
V: TRBV4-3
CDR3: CASSQGIDRGFRGQYF
DNA: TGCGCCAGCAGCCAAGGGATCGACAGGGGATTTCGCGGGCAGTACTTC

D: TRBD2
size: .
J: TRBJ2-1
V: TRBV20-1
CDR3: CSAINPGTSGADEQFF
DNA: TGCAGTGCCATAAACCCCGGGACTAGCGGGGCTGATGAGCAGTTCTTC

D: .
size: .
J: TRBJ1-4
V: TRBV3-1
CDR3: CASSQQGFGDEKLFF
DNA: TGTGCCAGCAGCCAACAGGGTTTCGGGGATGAAAAACTGTTTTTT

D: .
size: few
J: TRBJ2-4
V: TRBV15
CDR3: CATEDWGEAKNIQYF
DNA: TGTGCCACCGAAGATTGGGGGGAGGCCAAAAACATTCAGTACTTC

D: TRBD1
size: .
J: TRBJ1-2
V: TRBV5-1
CDR3: CASSPGGWTGNTYGYTF
DNA: TGCGCCAGCAGCCCCGGAGGGTGGACAGGGAACACCTATGGCTACACCTTC

D: TRBD2
size: few
J: TRBJ2-5
V: TRBV20-1
CDR3: CSARAPLVGTSYEQYF
DNA: TGCAGTGCTAGAGCCCCTCTCGTGGGGACTAGCTATGAGCAGTACTTC

D: TRBD2
size: few
J: TRBJ2-3
V: TRBV7-2
CDR3: CASSSRLAGVSDTQYF
DNA: TGTGCCAGCAGCTCACGGCTAGCGGGAGTCTCAGATACGCAGTATTTT

D: TRBD2
size: .
J: TRBJ2-3
V: TRBV7-8
CDR3: CASSHFNMASGSSTQYF
DNA: TGTGCCAGCAGCCATTTTAATATGGCTAGCGGGAGTTCAACGCAGTATTTT

D: .
size: .
J: TRBJ2-3
V: TRBV5-6
CDR3: CASSPGLRGDTQYF
DNA: TGTGCCAGCAGCCCGGGACTTCGGGGGGATACGCAGTATTTT

D: .
size: few
J: TRBJ2-1
V: TRBV6-1
CDR3: CASSFRLVGGNEQFF
DNA: TGTGCCAGCAGTTTTAGACTAGTGGGGGGCAATGAGCAGTTCTTC

D: TRBD1
size: .
J: TRBJ2-1
V: TRBV27
CDR3: CASSSSTATGSKNEQFF
DNA: TGTGCCAGCAGCTCGTCAACGGCGACAGGGTCTAAGAATGAGCAGTTCTTC

D: .
size: few
J: TRBJ1-5
V: TRBV7-2
CDR3: CASSLRRENNQPQHF
DNA: TGTGCCAGCAGCCTACGACGGGAAAACAATCAGCCCCAGCATTTT

D: TRBD2
size: .
J: TRBJ2-7
V: TRBV6-1
CDR3: CASSREASYEQYF
DNA: TGTGCCAGCAGTCGGGAGGCCTCCTACGAGCAGTACTTC